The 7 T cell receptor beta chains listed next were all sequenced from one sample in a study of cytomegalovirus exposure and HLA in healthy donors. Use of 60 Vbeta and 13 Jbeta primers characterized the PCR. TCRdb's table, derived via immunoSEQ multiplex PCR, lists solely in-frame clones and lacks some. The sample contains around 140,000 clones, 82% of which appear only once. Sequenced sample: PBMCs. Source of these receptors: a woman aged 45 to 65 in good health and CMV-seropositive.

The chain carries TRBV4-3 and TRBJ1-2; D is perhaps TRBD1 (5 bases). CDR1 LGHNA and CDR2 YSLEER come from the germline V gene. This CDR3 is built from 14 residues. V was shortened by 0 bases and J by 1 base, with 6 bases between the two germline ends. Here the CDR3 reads CASSQDRVNYGYTF. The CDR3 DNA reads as TGCGCCAGCAGCCAAGACAGGGTTAACTATGGCTACACCTTC.

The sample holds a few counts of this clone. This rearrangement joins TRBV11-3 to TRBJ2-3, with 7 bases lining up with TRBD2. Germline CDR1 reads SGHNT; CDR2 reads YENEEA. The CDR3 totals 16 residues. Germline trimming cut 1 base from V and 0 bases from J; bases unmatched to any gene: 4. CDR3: CASSLGPAGSTDTQYF. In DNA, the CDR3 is TGTGCCAGCAGCTTAGGCCCAGCGGGGAGCACAGATACGCAGTATTTT.

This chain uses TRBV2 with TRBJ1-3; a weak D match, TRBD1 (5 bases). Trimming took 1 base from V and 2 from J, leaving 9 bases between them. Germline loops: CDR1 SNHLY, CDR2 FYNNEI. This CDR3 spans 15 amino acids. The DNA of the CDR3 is TGTGCCAGCAGTGAAGGCGGGGACCCTGGAAACACCATATATTTT. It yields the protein CASSEGGDPGNTIYF.

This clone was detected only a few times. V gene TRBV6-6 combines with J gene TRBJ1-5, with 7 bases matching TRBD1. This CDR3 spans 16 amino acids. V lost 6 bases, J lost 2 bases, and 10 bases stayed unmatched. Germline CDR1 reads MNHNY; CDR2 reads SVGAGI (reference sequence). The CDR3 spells CASRFLQGTRNQPQHF. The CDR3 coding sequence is TGTGCCAGCAGATTCTTACAGGGGACTCGCAATCAGCCCCAGCATTTT.

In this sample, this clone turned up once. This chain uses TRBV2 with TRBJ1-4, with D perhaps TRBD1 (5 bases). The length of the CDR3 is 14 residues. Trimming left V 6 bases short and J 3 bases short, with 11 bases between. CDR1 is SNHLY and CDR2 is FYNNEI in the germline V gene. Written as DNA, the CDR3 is TGTGCCAGCAGAGCAGGGCGCTCTAATGAAAAACTGTTTTTT. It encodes CASRAGRSNEKLFF.

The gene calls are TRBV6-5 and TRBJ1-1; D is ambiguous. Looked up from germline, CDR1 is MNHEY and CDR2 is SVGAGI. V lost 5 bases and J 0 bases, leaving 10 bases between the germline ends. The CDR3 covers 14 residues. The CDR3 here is CASSEIYMNTEAFF. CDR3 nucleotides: TGTGCCAGCAGTGAAATTTACATGAACACTGAAGCTTTCTTT.

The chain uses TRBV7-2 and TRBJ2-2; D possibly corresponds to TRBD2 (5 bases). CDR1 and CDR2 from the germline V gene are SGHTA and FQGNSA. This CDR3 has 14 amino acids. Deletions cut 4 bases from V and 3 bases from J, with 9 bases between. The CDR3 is CASSSRLYTGELFF. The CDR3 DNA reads TGTGCCAGCAGCTCTCGACTATACACCGGGGAGCTGTTTTTT.